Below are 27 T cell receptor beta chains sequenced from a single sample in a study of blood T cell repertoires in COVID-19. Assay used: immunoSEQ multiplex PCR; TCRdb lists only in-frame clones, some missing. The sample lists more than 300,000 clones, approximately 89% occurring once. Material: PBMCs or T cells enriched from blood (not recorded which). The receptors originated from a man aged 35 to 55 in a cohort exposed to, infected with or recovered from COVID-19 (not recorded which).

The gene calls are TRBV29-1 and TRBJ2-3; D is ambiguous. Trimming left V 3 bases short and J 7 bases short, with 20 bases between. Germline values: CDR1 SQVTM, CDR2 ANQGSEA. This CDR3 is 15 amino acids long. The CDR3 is CSVDPIRPKRNTQYF. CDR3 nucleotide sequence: TGCAGCGTTGATCCCATAAGGCCAAAGCGAAATACGCAGTATTTT.

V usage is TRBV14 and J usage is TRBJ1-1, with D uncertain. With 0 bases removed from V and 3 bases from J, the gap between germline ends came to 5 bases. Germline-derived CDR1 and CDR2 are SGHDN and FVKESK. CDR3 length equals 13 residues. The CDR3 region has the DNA TGTGCCAGCAGCCAAGAGTATTACACTGAAGCTTTCTTT. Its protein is CASSQEYYTEAFF.

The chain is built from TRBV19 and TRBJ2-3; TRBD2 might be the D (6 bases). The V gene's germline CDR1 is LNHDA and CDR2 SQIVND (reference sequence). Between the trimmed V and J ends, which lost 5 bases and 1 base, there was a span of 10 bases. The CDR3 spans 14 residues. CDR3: CASSGRDRTDTQYF. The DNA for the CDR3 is TGTGCCAGTAGTGGGCGGGACCGCACAGATACGCAGTATTTT.

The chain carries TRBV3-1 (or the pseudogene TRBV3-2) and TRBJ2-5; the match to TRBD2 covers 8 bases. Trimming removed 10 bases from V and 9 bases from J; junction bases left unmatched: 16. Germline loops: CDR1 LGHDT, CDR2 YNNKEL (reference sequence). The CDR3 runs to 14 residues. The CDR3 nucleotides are TGTGCCACCCGGGGGGGGGAACTTCAGCTGGCCCAGTACTTC. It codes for CATRGGELQLAQYF.

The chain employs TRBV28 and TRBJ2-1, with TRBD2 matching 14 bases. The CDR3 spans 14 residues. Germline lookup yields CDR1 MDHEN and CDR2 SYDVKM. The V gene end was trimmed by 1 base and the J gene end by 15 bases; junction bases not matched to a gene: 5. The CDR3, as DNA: TGTGCCAGCAGTTTATCGACTAGCGGGAGGGCCGGGTTCTTC. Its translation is CASSLSTSGRAGFF.

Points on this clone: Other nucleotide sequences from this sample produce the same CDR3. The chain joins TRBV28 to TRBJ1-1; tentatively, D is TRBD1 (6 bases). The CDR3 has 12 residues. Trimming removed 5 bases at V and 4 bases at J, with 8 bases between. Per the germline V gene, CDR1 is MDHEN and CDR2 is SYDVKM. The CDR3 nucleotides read TGTGCCAGCAGTACAGGGTCCACTGAAGCTTTCTTT. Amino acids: CASSTGSTEAFF.

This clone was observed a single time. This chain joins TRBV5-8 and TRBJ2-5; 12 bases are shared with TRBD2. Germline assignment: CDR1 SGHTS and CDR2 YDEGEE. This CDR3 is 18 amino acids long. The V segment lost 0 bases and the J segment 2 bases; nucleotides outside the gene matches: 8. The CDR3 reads CASSLVVTSGSGQETQYF. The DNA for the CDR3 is TGTGCCAGCAGCTTGGTAGTGACTAGCGGGAGTGGGCAAGAGACCCAGTACTTC.

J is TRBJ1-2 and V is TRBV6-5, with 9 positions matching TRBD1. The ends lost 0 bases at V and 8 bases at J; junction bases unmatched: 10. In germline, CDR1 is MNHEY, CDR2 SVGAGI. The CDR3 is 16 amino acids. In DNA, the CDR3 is TGTGCCAGCAGTTACTCTACAGGGACAGGGTATGGAGGCTACACCTTC. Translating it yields CASSYSTGTGYGGYTF.

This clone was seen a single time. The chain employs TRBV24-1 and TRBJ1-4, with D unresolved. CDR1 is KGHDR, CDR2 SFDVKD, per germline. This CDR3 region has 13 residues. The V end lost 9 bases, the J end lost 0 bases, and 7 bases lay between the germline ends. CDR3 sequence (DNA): TGTGCCACCGCGGAAGCAACTAATGAAAAACTGTTTTTT. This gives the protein CATAEATNEKLFF.

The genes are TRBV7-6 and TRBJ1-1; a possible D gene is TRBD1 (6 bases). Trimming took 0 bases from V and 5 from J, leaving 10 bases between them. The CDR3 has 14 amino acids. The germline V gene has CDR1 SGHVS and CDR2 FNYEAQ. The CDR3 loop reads CASSLAGGGTEAFF. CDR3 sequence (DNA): TGTGCCAGCAGCTTAGCGGGAGGGGGAACTGAAGCTTTCTTT.

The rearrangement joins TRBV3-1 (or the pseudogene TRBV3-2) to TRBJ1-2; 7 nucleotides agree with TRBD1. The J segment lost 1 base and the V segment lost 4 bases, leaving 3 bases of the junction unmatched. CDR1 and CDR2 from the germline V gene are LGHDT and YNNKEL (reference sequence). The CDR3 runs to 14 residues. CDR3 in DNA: TGTGCCAGCAGCCGGGACAGTTTTAACTATGGCTACACCTTC. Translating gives CASSRDSFNYGYTF.

Here the CDR3 DNA reads TGTGCCAGCAGCCAAGATCGACAGGCCGTTCAGTACTTC. Residues: CASSQDRQAVQYF. V and J are TRBV3-1 (or the pseudogene TRBV3-2) and TRBJ2-4; tentative D call: TRBD1 (6 bases). This CDR3 is 13 amino acids long. Trimming removed 0 bases from V and 11 bases from J, with 11 bases in between. Germline V gene sequence: CDR1 LGHDT, CDR2 YNNKEL (reference sequence).

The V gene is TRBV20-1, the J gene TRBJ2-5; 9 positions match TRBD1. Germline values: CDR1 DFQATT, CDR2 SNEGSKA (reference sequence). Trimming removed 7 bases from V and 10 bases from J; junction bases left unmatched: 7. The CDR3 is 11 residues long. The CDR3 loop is CSVDRGGDQYF. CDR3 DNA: TGCAGTGTTGACAGGGGGGGTGACCAGTACTTC.

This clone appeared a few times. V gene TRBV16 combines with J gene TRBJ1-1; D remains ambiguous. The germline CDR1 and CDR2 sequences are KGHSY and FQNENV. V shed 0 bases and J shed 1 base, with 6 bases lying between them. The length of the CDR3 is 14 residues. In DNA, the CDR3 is TGTGCCAGCAGCCAATCCCGCGGGAACACTGAAGCTTTCTTT. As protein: CASSQSRGNTEAFF.

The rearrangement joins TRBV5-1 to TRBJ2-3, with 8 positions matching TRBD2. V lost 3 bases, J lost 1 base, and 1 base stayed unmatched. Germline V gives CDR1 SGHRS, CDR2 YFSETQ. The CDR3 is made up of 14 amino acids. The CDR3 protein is CASSSLAGTDTQYF. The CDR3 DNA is TGCGCCAGCAGCTCACTAGCGGGCACAGATACGCAGTATTTT. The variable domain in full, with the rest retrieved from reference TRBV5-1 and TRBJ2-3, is KAGVTQTPRYLIKTRGQQVTLSCSPISGHRSVSWYQQTPGQGLQFLFEYFSETQRNKGNFPGRFSGRQFSNSRSEMNVSTLELGDSALYLCASSSLAGTDTQYFGPGTRLTVL.

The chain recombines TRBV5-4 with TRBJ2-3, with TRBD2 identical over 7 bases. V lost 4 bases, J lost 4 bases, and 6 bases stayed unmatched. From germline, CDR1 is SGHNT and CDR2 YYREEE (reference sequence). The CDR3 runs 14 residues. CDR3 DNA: TGTGCCAGCAGCCTCCCGGGGGGAGCAGATACGCAGTATTTT. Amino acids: CASSLPGGADTQYF. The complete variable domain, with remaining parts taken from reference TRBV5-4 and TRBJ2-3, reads ETGVTQSPTHLIKTRGQQVTLRCSSQSGHNTVSWYQQALGQGPQFIFQYYREEENGRGNFPPRFSGLQFPNYSSELNVNALELDDSALYLCASSLPGGADTQYFGPGTRLTVL.

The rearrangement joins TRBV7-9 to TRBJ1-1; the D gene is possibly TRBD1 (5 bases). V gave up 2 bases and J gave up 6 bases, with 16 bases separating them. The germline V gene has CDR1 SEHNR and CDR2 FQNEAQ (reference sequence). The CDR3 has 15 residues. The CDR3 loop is CASSLRLGAQAEAFF. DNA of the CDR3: TGTGCCAGCAGCTTACGTCTAGGGGCTCAGGCTGAAGCTTTCTTT.

Here the CDR3 DNA reads TGCACCAGCAGCCGGGGCGGGAGAGGTCACGAGCAGTACTTC. Amino acid sequence: CTSSRGGRGHEQYF. The V call is TRBV1, the J call TRBJ2-7; the listed D gene, TRBD2, was not tested against the DNA. TRBV1 is a pseudogene locus. The CDR3 extends over 14 amino acids.

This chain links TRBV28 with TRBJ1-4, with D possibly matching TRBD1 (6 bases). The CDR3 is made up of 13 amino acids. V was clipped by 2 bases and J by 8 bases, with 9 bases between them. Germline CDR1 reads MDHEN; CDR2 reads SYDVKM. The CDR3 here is CASSLLGAEKLFF. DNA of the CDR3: TGTGCCAGCAGTTTACTGGGGGCGGAAAAACTGTTTTTT.

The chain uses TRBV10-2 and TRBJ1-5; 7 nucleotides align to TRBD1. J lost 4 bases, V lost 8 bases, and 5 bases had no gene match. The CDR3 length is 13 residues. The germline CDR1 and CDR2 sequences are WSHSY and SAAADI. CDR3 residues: CASGLQGNQPQHF. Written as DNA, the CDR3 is TGCGCCAGCGGATTACAGGGGAATCAGCCCCAGCATTTT.

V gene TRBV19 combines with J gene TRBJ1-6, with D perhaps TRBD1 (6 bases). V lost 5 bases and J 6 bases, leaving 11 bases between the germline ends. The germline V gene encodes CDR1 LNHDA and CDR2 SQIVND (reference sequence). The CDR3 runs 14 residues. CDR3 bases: TGTGCCAGTAGTCGGGACAAGGCTAATTCACCCCTCCACTTT. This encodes CASSRDKANSPLHF. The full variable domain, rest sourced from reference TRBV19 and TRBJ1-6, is DGGITQSPKYLFRKEGQNVTLSCEQNLNHDAMYWYRQDPGQGLRLIYYSQIVNDFQKGDIAEGYSVSREKKESFPLTVTSAQKNPTAFYLCASSRDKANSPLHFGNGTRLTVT.

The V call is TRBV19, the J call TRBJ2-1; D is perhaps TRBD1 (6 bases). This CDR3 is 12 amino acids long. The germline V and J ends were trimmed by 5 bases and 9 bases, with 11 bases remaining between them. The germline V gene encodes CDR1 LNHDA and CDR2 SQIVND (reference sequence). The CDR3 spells CASSSTGSEQFF. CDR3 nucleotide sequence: TGTGCCAGTAGTTCAACAGGGAGTGAGCAGTTCTTC.

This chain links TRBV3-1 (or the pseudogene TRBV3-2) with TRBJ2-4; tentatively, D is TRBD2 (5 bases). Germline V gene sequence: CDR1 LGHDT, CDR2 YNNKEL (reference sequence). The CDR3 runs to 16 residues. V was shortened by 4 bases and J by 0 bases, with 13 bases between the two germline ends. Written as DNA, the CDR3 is TGTGCCAGCAGCCGGCACGGGGAGCTAGCCAAAAACATTCAGTACTTC. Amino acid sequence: CASSRHGELAKNIQYF.

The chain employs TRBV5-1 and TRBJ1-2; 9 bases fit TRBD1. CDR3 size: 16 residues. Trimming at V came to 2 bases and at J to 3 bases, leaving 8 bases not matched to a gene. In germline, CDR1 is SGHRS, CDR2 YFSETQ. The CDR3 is CASSFLTGGADYGYTF. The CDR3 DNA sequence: TGCGCCAGCAGCTTTTTAACAGGGGGCGCCGACTATGGCTACACCTTC.

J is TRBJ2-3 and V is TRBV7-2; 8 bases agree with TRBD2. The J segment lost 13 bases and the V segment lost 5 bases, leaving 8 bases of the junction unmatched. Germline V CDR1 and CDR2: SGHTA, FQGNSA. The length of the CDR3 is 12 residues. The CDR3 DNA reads TGTGCCAGCAGCCTAATGACTAGCGCGGAGTATTTT. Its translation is CASSLMTSAEYF.

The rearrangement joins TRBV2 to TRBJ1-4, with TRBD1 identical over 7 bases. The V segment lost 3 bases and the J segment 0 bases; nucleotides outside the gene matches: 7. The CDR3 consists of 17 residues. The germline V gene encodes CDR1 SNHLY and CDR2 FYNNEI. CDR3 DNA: TGTGCCAGCAGTGAGATGTACCAGGGGGCAACTAATGAAAAACTGTTTTTT. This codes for CASSEMYQGATNEKLFF.

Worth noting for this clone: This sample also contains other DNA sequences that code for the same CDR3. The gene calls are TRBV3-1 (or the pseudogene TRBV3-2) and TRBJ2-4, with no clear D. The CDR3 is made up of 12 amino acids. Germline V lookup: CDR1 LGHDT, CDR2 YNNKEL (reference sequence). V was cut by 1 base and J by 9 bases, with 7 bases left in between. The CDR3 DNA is TGTGCCAGCAGCCAAGGACAAGCCATTCAGTACTTC. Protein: CASSQGQAIQYF.